The sequence of this T cell receptor beta chain was determined in a study of T cells after yellow fever vaccination. Study-level background: Fractions low in cell number were prepared with SMART-Seq v4 Ultra Low Input. Study-wide results and limits: Reappearance after the booster was observed for most primary-vaccination clones (roughly 97% CD4, over 70% CD8).

This clonotype was observed a handful of times. As yet, its antigen is unknown. The CDR3 runs to 16 residues. From germline, CDR1 is SGHKS and CDR2 YYEKEE (reference sequence). V was trimmed by 4 bases and J by 5 bases, leaving 16 bases between them. TCRdb re-analysed the 5' RACE reads in MiXCR, keeping a single row per CDR3 protein. The sample yields a few hundred thousand distinct CDR3 sequences, approximately 7% seen once. The receptor's source is a man aged 18 to 29 who received the YFV17D yellow fever vaccine. The gene calls are TRBV5-5 and TRBJ1-6; perhaps TRBD1 as D (5 bases). The sample in question was PBMCs, obtained about 49 days after the first yellow fever vaccination. The CDR3 here is CASSPLPPGNNSPLHF. CDR3 coding DNA: TGTGCCAGCAGCCCTCTACCCCCAGGGAATAATTCACCCCTCCACTTT.